The 5 T cell receptor beta chains listed next were all sequenced from one sample in a study of somatic mutations in cytotoxic T cells in rheumatoid arthritis. Libraries were prepared by immunoSEQ multiplex PCR; TCRdb keeps only in-frame clonotypes and omits some of them. The data show about 25,000 clones, with around 74% seen just once and roughly a tenth held by the top ten. The material sequenced was CD8+ T cells sorted from blood. These receptors were obtained from a woman aged 18-29 years in good health.

The chain recombines TRBV7-2 with TRBJ2-1, with 7 bases aligning to TRBD2. The CDR3 is made up of 14 amino acids. Losses at the gene ends were 3 bases for V and 6 bases for J; bases not matched to a gene: 5. The germline V gene has CDR1 SGHTA and CDR2 FQGNSA. The CDR3 DNA follows: TGTGCCAGCAGCTTTGCGCGGGAGCTCAATGAGCAGTTCTTC. Translating gives CASSFARELNEQFF.

The rearrangement joins TRBV5-4 to TRBJ2-2; D remains ambiguous. Germline values: CDR1 SGHNT, CDR2 YYREEE (reference sequence). V was shortened by 1 base and J by 3 bases, with 13 bases between the two germline ends. CDR3 size: 16 residues. The CDR3 loop is CASSLLVARDTGELFF. DNA for the CDR3: TGTGCCAGCAGCTTGTTGGTGGCTCGCGACACCGGGGAGCTGTTTTTT.

The rearrangement links TRBV25-1 to TRBJ2-5, with 8 bases that match TRBD2. The CDR3 covers 13 residues. The germline gives CDR1 MGHDK, CDR2 SYGVNS. Trimming cost V 8 bases and J 1 base; bases outside gene matches: 3. The CDR3 protein is CASQAGAQETQYF. CDR3 nucleotides: TGTGCCAGCCAAGCGGGAGCCCAAGAGACCCAGTACTTC.

The rearrangement links TRBV5-6 to TRBJ2-5; D might be TRBD1 (8 bases). Germline V gene sequence: CDR1 SGHDT, CDR2 YYEEEE. This CDR3 comprises 16 residues. V was clipped by 0 bases and J by 8 bases, with 20 bases between them. The CDR3 sequence: CASSLEGQAGDSTQYF. CDR3 nucleotide sequence: TGTGCCAGCAGCTTGGAGGGACAGGCGGGAGATAGTACCCAGTACTTC.

This clone was found a few times. The chain has TRBV28 and TRBJ2-7; D remains ambiguous. Trimming cost V 4 bases and J 0 bases, with 13 bases left between them. The V gene's germline CDR1 is MDHEN and CDR2 SYDVKM. CDR3 size: 15 residues. CDR3 sequence reads: CASSSMDGFSYEQYF. DNA for the CDR3: TGTGCCAGCAGTTCAATGGACGGATTCTCCTACGAGCAGTACTTC.